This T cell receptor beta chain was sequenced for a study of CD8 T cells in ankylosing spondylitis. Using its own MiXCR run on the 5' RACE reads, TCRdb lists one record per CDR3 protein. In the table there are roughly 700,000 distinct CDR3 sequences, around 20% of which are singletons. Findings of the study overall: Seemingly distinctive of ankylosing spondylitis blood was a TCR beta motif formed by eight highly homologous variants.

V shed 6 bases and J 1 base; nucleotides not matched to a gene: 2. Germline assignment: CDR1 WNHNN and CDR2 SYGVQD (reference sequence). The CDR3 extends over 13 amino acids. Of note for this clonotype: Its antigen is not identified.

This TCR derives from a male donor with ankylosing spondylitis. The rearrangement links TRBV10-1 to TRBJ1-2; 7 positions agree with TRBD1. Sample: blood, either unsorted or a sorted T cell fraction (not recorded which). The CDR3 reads CASRTGINYGYTF. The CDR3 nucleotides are TGCGCCAGCAGGACAGGGATTAACTATGGCTACACCTTC.